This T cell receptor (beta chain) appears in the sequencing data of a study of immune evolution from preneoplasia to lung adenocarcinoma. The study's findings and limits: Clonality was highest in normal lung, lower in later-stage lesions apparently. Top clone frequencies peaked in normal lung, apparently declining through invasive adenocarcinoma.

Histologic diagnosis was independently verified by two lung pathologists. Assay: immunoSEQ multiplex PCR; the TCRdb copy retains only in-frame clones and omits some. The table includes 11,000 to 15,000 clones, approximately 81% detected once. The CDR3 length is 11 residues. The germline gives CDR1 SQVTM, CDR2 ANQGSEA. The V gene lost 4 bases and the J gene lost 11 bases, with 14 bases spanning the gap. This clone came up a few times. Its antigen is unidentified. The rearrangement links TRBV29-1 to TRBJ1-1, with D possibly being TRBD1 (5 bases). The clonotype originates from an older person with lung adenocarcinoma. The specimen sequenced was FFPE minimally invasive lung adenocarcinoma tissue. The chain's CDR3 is CSVAGPDLAFF. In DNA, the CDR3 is TGCAGCGTTGCGGGGCCTGATTTGGCTTTCTTT.